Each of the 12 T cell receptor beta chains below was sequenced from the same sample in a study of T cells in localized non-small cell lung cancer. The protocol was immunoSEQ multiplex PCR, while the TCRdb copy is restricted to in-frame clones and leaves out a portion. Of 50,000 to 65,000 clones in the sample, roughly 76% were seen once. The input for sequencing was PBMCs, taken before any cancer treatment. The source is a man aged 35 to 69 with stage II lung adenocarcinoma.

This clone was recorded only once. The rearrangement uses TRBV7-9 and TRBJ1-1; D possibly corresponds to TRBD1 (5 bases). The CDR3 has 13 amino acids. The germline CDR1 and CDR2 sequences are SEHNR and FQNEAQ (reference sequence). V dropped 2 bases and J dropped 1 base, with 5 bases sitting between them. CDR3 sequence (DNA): TGTGCCAGCAGCTTAAGGGGGAACACTGAAGCTTTCTTT. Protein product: CASSLRGNTEAFF.

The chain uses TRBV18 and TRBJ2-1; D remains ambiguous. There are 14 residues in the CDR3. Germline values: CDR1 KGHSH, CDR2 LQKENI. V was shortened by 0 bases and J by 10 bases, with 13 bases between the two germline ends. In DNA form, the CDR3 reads TGTGCCAGCTCACCACCCATCCCCACCCCCGAGCAGTTCTTC. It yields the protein CASSPPIPTPEQFF.

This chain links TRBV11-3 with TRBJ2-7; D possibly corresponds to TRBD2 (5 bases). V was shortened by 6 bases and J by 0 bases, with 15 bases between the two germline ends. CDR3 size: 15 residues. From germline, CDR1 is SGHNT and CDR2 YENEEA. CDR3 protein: CASSTARSGSYEQYF. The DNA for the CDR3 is TGTGCCAGCAGTACGGCCCGGAGCGGCTCCTACGAGCAGTACTTC.

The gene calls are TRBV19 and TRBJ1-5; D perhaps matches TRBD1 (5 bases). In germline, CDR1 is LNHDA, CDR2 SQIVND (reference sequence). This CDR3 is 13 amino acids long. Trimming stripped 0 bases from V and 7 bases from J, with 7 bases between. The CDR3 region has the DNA TGTGCCAGTAGTATAGATCAGGGACAGCCCCAGCATTTT. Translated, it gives CASSIDQGQPQHF.

The CDR3 loop reads CASTSPGASGSLSEETQYF. CDR3 nucleotide sequence: TGTGCCAGCACCTCCCCCGGGGCTAGCGGGAGTCTTTCGGAAGAGACCCAGTACTTC. The V gene is TRBV21-1, the J gene TRBJ2-5; the DNA was not compared with TRBD2, the D call given in the table. TRBV21-1 is a recognized pseudogene. This CDR3 comprises 19 residues.

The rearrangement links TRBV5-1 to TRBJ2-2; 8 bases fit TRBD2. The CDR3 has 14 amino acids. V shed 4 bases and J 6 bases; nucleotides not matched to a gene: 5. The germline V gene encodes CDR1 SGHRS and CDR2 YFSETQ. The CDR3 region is CASSLKRESGELFF. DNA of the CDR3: TGCGCCAGCAGCCTTAAGCGGGAGTCCGGGGAGCTGTTTTTT.

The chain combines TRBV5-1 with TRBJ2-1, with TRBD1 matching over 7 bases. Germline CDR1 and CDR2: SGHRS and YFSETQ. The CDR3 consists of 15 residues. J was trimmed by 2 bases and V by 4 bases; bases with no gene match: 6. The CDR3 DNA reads TGCGCCAGCAGCCTTACAGGGGAACCCTACAATGAGCAGTTCTTC. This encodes CASSLTGEPYNEQFF. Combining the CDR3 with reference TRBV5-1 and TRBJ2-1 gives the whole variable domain KAGVTQTPRYLIKTRGQQVTLSCSPISGHRSVSWYQQTPGQGLQFLFEYFSETQRNKGNFPGRFSGRQFSNSRSEMNVSTLELGDSALYLCASSLTGEPYNEQFFGPGTRLTVL.

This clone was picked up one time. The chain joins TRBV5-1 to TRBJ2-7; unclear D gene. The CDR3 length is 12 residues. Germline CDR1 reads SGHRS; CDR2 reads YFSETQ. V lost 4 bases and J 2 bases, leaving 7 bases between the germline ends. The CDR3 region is CASSKVAYEQYF. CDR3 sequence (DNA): TGCGCCAGCAGCAAGGTCGCCTACGAGCAGTACTTC.

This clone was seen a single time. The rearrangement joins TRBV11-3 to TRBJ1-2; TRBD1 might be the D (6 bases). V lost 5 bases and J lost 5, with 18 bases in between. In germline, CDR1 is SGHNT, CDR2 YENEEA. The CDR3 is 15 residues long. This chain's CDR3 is CASSPLGTGWYGYTF. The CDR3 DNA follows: TGTGCCAGCAGCCCCCTAGGAACAGGGTGGTATGGCTACACCTTC.

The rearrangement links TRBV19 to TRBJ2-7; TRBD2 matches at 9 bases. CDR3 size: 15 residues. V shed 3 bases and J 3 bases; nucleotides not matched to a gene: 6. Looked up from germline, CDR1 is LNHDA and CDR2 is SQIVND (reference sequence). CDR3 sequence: CASSIRTSDHYEQYF. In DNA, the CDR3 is TGTGCCAGTAGTATCCGGACTAGCGATCACTACGAGCAGTACTTC.

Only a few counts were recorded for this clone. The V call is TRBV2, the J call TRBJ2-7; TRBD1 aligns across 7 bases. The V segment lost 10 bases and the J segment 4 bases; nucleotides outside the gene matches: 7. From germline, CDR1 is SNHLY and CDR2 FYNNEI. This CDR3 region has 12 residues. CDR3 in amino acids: CATGTEKYEQYF. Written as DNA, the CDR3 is TGTGCCACCGGGACAGAAAAATACGAGCAGTACTTC.

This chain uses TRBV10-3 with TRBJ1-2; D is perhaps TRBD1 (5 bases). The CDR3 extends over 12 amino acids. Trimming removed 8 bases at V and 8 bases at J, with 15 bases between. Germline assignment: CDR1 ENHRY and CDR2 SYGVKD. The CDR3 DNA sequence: TGTGCCATCGGCAGGGTACGTGACGGCTACACCTTC. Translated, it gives CAIGRVRDGYTF.